This is a list of T cell receptor beta chains from one sample in a study of blood T cell repertoires in COVID-19. Generated by immunoSEQ multiplex PCR, the TCRdb table keeps only in-frame clones and is missing some. The profile covers about 100,000 clones, with 70% to 90% appearing a single time and 2% to 2.5% taken by the ten largest. The sequenced sample was peripheral blood. The receptor set was obtained from a man aged 50-60 years with active COVID-19. The CDR3 runs from the conserved cysteine through the conserved F or W. A D gene is named only where the DNA matches it firmly. Size values are once, few and many counts, or a class for expanded clones, and some rows have none.

j_call: TRBJ1-2; d_call: -; v_call: TRBV15; clone_size: -; cdr3_aa: CAIPRYGYTF; cdr3_nt: TGTGCCATTCCGAGGTATGGCTACACCTTC
j_call: TRBJ2-3; d_call: -; v_call: TRBV7-3; clone_size: -; cdr3_aa: CASSRMGLETQYF; cdr3_nt: TGTGCCAGCAGCCGTATGGGGCTGGAAACGCAGTATTTT
j_call: TRBJ1-5; d_call: -; v_call: TRBV3-1/TRBV3-2; clone_size: -; cdr3_aa: CASSQEGGGGNQPQHF; cdr3_nt: TGTGCCAGCAGCCAAGAAGGCGGGGGCGGCAATCAGCCCCAGCATTTT
j_call: TRBJ2-3; d_call: TRBD2; v_call: TRBV7-2; clone_size: -; cdr3_aa: CASSPRLAGDVSGDTQYF; cdr3_nt: TGTGCCAGCAGCCCGAGACTAGCGGGGGACGTTTCGGGAGATACGCAGTATTTT
j_call: TRBJ1-5; d_call: -; v_call: TRBV19; clone_size: -; cdr3_aa: CASSLSESGNQPQHF; cdr3_nt: TGTGCCAGTAGTCTCTCGGAGAGTGGCAATCAGCCCCAGCATTTT
j_call: TRBJ1-2; d_call: TRBD1; v_call: TRBV6-1; clone_size: -; cdr3_aa: CASSAARSPGQGAWGYTF; cdr3_nt: TGTGCCAGCAGTGCCGCGCGTTCACCGGGACAGGGGGCGTGGGGCTACACCTTC
j_call: TRBJ1-4; d_call: TRBD1; v_call: TRBV14; clone_size: -; cdr3_aa: CASSQERGLGEKLFF; cdr3_nt: TGTGCCAGCAGCCAAGAAAGGGGGCTTGGTGAAAAACTGTTTTTT
j_call: TRBJ2-7; d_call: -; v_call: TRBV9; clone_size: few; cdr3_aa: CASSQGTYEQYF; cdr3_nt: TGTGCCAGTTCACAGGGAACCTACGAGCAGTACTTC
j_call: TRBJ1-2; d_call: TRBD1; v_call: TRBV4-1; clone_size: once; cdr3_aa: CASSQDQGTVYGYTF; cdr3_nt: TGCGCCAGCAGCCAAGATCAGGGGACAGTCTATGGCTACACCTTC
j_call: TRBJ2-1; d_call: -; v_call: TRBV6-5; clone_size: -; cdr3_aa: CASSYRGHLSYNEQFF; cdr3_nt: TGTGCCAGCAGTTATCGGGGACACCTCTCCTACAATGAGCAGTTCTTC
j_call: TRBJ2-3; d_call: -; v_call: TRBV21-1; clone_size: once; cdr3_aa: CASSFKDSLSTDTQYF; cdr3_nt: TGTGCCAGCAGCTTCAAGGACTCTCTCAGCACAGATACGCAGTATTTT
j_call: TRBJ2-3; d_call: -; v_call: TRBV10-3; clone_size: -; cdr3_aa: CAISDSGGTDTQYF; cdr3_nt: TGTGCCATCAGTGATTCAGGGGGCACAGATACGCAGTATTTT
j_call: TRBJ2-7; d_call: TRBD2; v_call: TRBV7-2; clone_size: -; cdr3_aa: CASSFTSVGEQYF; cdr3_nt: TGTGCCAGCAGCTTTACTAGCGTGGGCGAGCAGTACTTC
j_call: TRBJ1-2; d_call: -; v_call: TRBV5-6; clone_size: -; cdr3_aa: CASSLTGNGYTF; cdr3_nt: TGTGCCAGCAGCTTGACAGGGAATGGCTACACCTTC
j_call: TRBJ2-1; d_call: TRBD2; v_call: TRBV6-5; clone_size: -; cdr3_aa: CASSRGGNEQFF; cdr3_nt: TGTGCCAGCAGTAGGGGAGGGAATGAGCAGTTCTTC
j_call: TRBJ1-1; d_call: -; v_call: TRBV4-3; clone_size: -; cdr3_aa: CASSQRGMNTEAFF; cdr3_nt: TGCGCCAGCAGCCAAAGGGGGATGAACACTGAAGCTTTCTTT
j_call: TRBJ2-3; d_call: TRBD2; v_call: TRBV14; clone_size: -; cdr3_aa: CASSQDNTRSGGAGYF; cdr3_nt: TGTGCCAGCAGCCAAGACAACACTCGTAGCGGGGGGGCCGGGTATTTT
j_call: TRBJ2-5; d_call: -; v_call: TRBV25-1; clone_size: -; cdr3_aa: CASSDPDPGETQYF; cdr3_nt: TGTGCCAGCAGTGACCCTGACCCAGGAGAGACCCAGTACTTC
j_call: TRBJ2-1; d_call: -; v_call: TRBV7-8; clone_size: -; cdr3_aa: CASSRYIGEGQFF; cdr3_nt: TGTGCCAGCAGCCGTTACATCGGGGAAGGGCAGTTCTTC
j_call: TRBJ1-5; d_call: TRBD1; v_call: TRBV10-3; clone_size: -; cdr3_aa: CAISPGQLNQPQHF; cdr3_nt: TGTGCCATCAGTCCGGGACAGTTGAATCAGCCCCAGCATTTT
j_call: TRBJ1-2; d_call: TRBD1; v_call: TRBV4-1; clone_size: -; cdr3_aa: CASSQNPRGVYGYTF; cdr3_nt: TGCGCCAGCAGCCAAAATCCCAGGGGGGTCTATGGCTACACCTTC
j_call: TRBJ1-6; d_call: -; v_call: TRBV13; clone_size: -; cdr3_aa: CASSLGTDSSYNSPLHF; cdr3_nt: TGTGCCAGCAGCTTAGGGACGGACAGCTCCTATAATTCACCCCTCCACTTT
j_call: TRBJ2-5; d_call: -; v_call: TRBV2; clone_size: -; cdr3_aa: CASRMRRQETQYF; cdr3_nt: TGTGCCAGCCGGATGAGGCGCCAAGAGACCCAGTACTTC
j_call: TRBJ1-5; d_call: -; v_call: TRBV6-4; clone_size: -; cdr3_aa: CASSLLEGYQPQHF; cdr3_nt: TGTGCCAGCAGTCTTTTGGAGGGCTATCAGCCCCAGCATTTT
j_call: TRBJ2-5; d_call: TRBD2; v_call: TRBV19; clone_size: -; cdr3_aa: CASSSSGGYPETQYF; cdr3_nt: TGTGCCAGTAGTAGTAGCGGGGGGTATCCAGAGACCCAGTACTTC
j_call: TRBJ1-5; d_call: -; v_call: TRBV7-9; clone_size: -; cdr3_aa: CASSSSTAGAGGQPQHF; cdr3_nt: TGTGCCAGCAGCTCCTCGACTGCAGGGGCGGGCGGTCAGCCCCAGCATTTT
j_call: TRBJ2-5; d_call: TRBD2; v_call: TRBV18; clone_size: -; cdr3_aa: CASSPRAGGHQETQYF; cdr3_nt: TGTGCCAGCTCACCACGAGCGGGGGGGCATCAAGAGACCCAGTACTTC
j_call: TRBJ2-3; d_call: -; v_call: TRBV27; clone_size: -; cdr3_aa: CASSFSYTDTQYF; cdr3_nt: TGTGCCAGCAGTTTTTCCTACACAGATACGCAGTATTTT
j_call: TRBJ2-2; d_call: -; v_call: TRBV27; clone_size: -; cdr3_aa: CASSFLDKPTGELFF; cdr3_nt: TGTGCCAGCAGTTTTTTAGACAAACCCACCGGGGAGCTGTTTTTT
j_call: TRBJ2-5; d_call: -; v_call: TRBV25-1; clone_size: -; cdr3_aa: CASRPLSESGETQYF; cdr3_nt: TGTGCCAGCAGGCCCCTCTCGGAATCGGGGGAGACCCAGTACTTC
j_call: TRBJ1-2; d_call: -; v_call: TRBV5-5; clone_size: -; cdr3_aa: CASSRTEGYGYTF; cdr3_nt: TGTGCCAGCAGCAGGACAGAAGGCTATGGCTACACCTTC
j_call: TRBJ1-3; d_call: TRBD1; v_call: TRBV6-2/TRBV6-3; clone_size: few; cdr3_aa: CASSEQGSGNTIYF; cdr3_nt: TGTGCCAGCAGCGAACAGGGGTCTGGAAACACCATATATTTT
j_call: TRBJ2-1; d_call: TRBD2; v_call: TRBV5-4; clone_size: -; cdr3_aa: CASSPGGREQFF; cdr3_nt: TGTGCCAGCAGCCCGGGGGGTAGGGAGCAGTTCTTC
j_call: TRBJ1-2; d_call: TRBD1; v_call: TRBV5-5; clone_size: few; cdr3_aa: CASSLKDRGLRYYGYTF; cdr3_nt: TGTGCCAGCAGCTTAAAGGACAGGGGACTTCGGTACTATGGCTACACCTTC
j_call: TRBJ2-5; d_call: TRBD1; v_call: TRBV18; clone_size: -; cdr3_aa: CASSPRGQETQYF; cdr3_nt: TGTGCCAGCTCCCCCAGGGGGCAGGAGACCCAGTACTTC
j_call: TRBJ2-7; d_call: TRBD1; v_call: TRBV13; clone_size: -; cdr3_aa: CASSIRQGAYEQYF; cdr3_nt: TGTGCCAGCAGCATACGACAGGGGGCCTACGAGCAGTACTTC
j_call: TRBJ1-5; d_call: -; v_call: TRBV21-1; clone_size: -; cdr3_aa: CASSKMWAGNMVRSDGNQPQHF; cdr3_nt: TGTGCCAGCAGCAAAATGTGGGCAGGTAACATGGTTCGTAGCGATGGCAATCAGCCCCAGCATTTT
j_call: TRBJ2-7; d_call: TRBD1; v_call: TRBV5-1; clone_size: -; cdr3_aa: CASSSPGQGRYEQYF; cdr3_nt: TGCGCCAGCAGCTCACCGGGACAGGGGCGATACGAGCAGTACTTC
j_call: TRBJ1-1; d_call: -; v_call: TRBV7-9; clone_size: -; cdr3_aa: CASSAYAGGVDTEAFF; cdr3_nt: TGTGCCAGCAGCGCCTACGCGGGGGGGGTGGACACTGAAGCTTTCTTT
j_call: TRBJ1-1; d_call: -; v_call: TRBV19; clone_size: -; cdr3_aa: CASSISPGNTEAFF; cdr3_nt: TGTGCCAGTAGTATATCCCCAGGAAACACTGAAGCTTTCTTT
j_call: TRBJ2-3; d_call: TRBD2; v_call: TRBV19; clone_size: -; cdr3_aa: CASSIPSGGPDTQYF; cdr3_nt: TGTGCCAGTAGTATCCCGAGCGGGGGCCCAGATACGCAGTATTTT
j_call: TRBJ2-3; d_call: -; v_call: TRBV25-1; clone_size: -; cdr3_aa: CASSLQGSSDTQYF; cdr3_nt: TGTGCCAGCAGCTTACAGGGTTCTTCAGATACGCAGTATTTT
j_call: TRBJ1-2; d_call: -; v_call: TRBV7-2; clone_size: -; cdr3_aa: CASSLGLYGYTF; cdr3_nt: TGTGCCAGCAGCTTAGGACTCTATGGCTACACCTTC
j_call: TRBJ2-3; d_call: TRBD1; v_call: TRBV5-1; clone_size: once; cdr3_aa: CVSQLGDYGTADTQYF; cdr3_nt: TGCGTTTCCCAGCTTGGAGATTATGGGACAGCGGATACGCAGTATTTT
j_call: TRBJ1-5; d_call: TRBD1; v_call: TRBV6-5; clone_size: -; cdr3_aa: CASSYSGQGNQPQHF; cdr3_nt: TGTGCCAGCAGTTACTCGGGACAGGGTAATCAGCCCCAGCATTTT
j_call: TRBJ2-5; d_call: TRBD2; v_call: TRBV20-1; clone_size: once; cdr3_aa: CSASPGASGQGTQYF; cdr3_nt: TGCAGTGCTAGTCCTGGGGCTAGCGGACAAGGGACCCAGTACTTC
j_call: TRBJ1-6; d_call: -; v_call: TRBV2; clone_size: -; cdr3_aa: CASQGIGSPLHF; cdr3_nt: TGTGCCAGCCAGGGAATCGGTTCACCCCTCCACTTT
j_call: TRBJ2-7; d_call: -; v_call: TRBV18; clone_size: -; cdr3_aa: CASSPPSEAAYEQYF; cdr3_nt: TGTGCCAGCTCACCACCTAGCGAGGCCGCCTACGAGCAGTACTTC
j_call: TRBJ2-3; d_call: TRBD2; v_call: TRBV2; clone_size: -; cdr3_aa: CASSRAGGTDTQYF; cdr3_nt: TGTGCCAGCAGTAGAGCGGGGGGCACAGATACGCAGTATTTT
j_call: TRBJ1-2; d_call: TRBD1; v_call: TRBV5-1; clone_size: -; cdr3_aa: CASSLGDRGGYTF; cdr3_nt: TGCGCCAGCAGCTTGGGAGACAGGGGAGGCTACACCTTC
j_call: TRBJ2-7; d_call: TRBD2; v_call: TRBV5-1; clone_size: -; cdr3_aa: CASSLGTSGVHEQYF; cdr3_nt: TGCGCCAGCAGCTTGGGGACTAGCGGGGTCCACGAGCAGTACTTC